This T cell receptor beta chain was identified during a study of blood T cell repertoires in COVID-19. The CDR3 covers 14 residues. Trimming cost V 6 bases and J 5 bases, with 16 bases left between them. CDR1 and CDR2 (germline): MNHEY, SVGAGI. The table came from immunoSEQ multiplex PCR; TCRdb's copy has only in-frame clones and leaves some out. Here the sample spans about 68,000 clones, around 83% being singletons. The rearrangement links TRBV6-5 to TRBJ1-2; tentative D call: TRBD1 (5 bases). The TCR originated in an elderly man with acute or convalescent COVID-19. The sequencing input was peripheral blood. The CDR3 here is CASSGTLGGYGYTF. For the CDR3, the DNA is TGTGCCAGCAGCGGGACTCTTGGGGGGTATGGCTACACCTTC.